Described below is a single TCR beta chain sequence and its context. This clone was detected only once. Its antigen target is currently unknown. It has no much larger one-base neighbor in the sample; base qualities were not kept. These data belong to a study of blood T cell repertoires in COVID-19 (dated by TCRdb to 2020 to 2022). Regarding the complete study: The collaborator samples originated in the United States, Italy and Spain and spanned the acute and convalescent phases of COVID-19. The prospective study material was composed of cDNA or gDNA derived from T cells, B-cell-depleted T cells, or PBMCs. Subjects who had been exposed to COVID-19, were actively infected with it, or had recovered from it provided the deeply sampled blood TCRbeta repertoires that made up the dataset. The repertoires were released in a freely available public database intended as a resource for research on the immune response to SARS-CoV-2. The samples were drawn from two sources: the first 160 participants of the ongoing ImmuneRACE study, and 1,200 or so subjects contributed by 6 global collaborators. The sample metadata nearly always contained a de-identified subject ID, COVID-19 status, age in years and sex. Where available, HLA class I and class II types were obtained from metadata supplied by the sample provider rather than from assay-based typing.

The immunoSEQ Assay, a bias-controlled multiplex PCR, was used to amplify TCRbeta CDR3 regions from genomic DNA. As for the authors' bioinformatics: Nucleated cell counts per sample were estimated from amplification of reference gene primers within the assay. Sequence reads were collapsed and filtered to measure the absolute abundance of every unique TCRbeta CDR3 rearrangement. For each sample, productive Simpson clonality was calculated as the square root of Simpson's diversity index across productive rearrangements. Here the immuneACCESS table is served through TCRdb, limited to in-frame sequences with V and J called. Missing clones are a known gap in these copies; in checked studies unresolved V genes cover under half, and the rest lacks a known reason. D and trimming were read from the DNA, whereas the V and J calls and clone size are those reported in that table. Across this sample there are some 260,000 clones, with around nine tenths seen only once. Roughly 10% of the sample rests with the top ten.

Broader findings and caveats from the paper: How much clinical and demographic metadata was included differed by source and by participant, and the metadata was provided uncurated.

Measured from the cysteine to the phenylalanine, the CDR3 is 15 residues long. CDR3 DNA only is kept here, 45 bases in frame from base 1. CDR1 and CDR2, looked up from the germline V gene, are ENHRY and SYGVKD. V loses 2 bases at its end and J loses 4 bases; junction bases beyond the gene matches: 4. Participants in the prospective study were enrolled through a virtual design, were aged roughly 18 to 100 years, and lived in approximately 25 United States geographic areas. In the prospective study, participants were assigned to cohorts based on the clinical history participants reported in a screening survey and a study questionnaire. ImmuneRACE Cohort 3 recovered participants were defined by two consecutive negative NP/OP PCR tests, healthcare professional clearance, or symptom resolution. In the prospective study, mobile phlebotomists collected whole blood, serum and a nasopharyngeal or oropharyngeal swab from each participant. Over an approximately 2-month period, participants in the prospective study had the option of providing additional blood draws and questionnaires. Before DNA extraction, prospective study blood samples were shipped either frozen or at room temperature.

Sequenced material: PBMCs or T cells enriched from blood (not recorded which). This TCR derives from a man aged 35 to 55 who had recovered from COVID-19. The chain joins TRBV10-3 to TRBJ2-3; 9 nucleotides in the junction match TRBD2. This receptor has the CDR3 CAISEAIAGADTQYF. In nucleotides, the sequence is TGTGCCATCAGTGAGGCGATAGCGGGGGCAGATACGCAGTATTTT.